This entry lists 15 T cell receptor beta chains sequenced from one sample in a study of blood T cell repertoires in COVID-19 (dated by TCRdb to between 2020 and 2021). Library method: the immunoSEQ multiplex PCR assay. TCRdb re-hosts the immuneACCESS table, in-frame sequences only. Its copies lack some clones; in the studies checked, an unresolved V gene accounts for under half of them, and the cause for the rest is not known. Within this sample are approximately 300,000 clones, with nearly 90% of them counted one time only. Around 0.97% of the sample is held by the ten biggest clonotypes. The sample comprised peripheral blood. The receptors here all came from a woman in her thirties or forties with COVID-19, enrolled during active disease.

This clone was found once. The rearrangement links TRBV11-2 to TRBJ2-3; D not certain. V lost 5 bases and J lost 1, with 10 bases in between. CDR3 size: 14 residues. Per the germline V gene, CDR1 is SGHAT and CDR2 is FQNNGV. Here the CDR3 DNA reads TGTGCCAGCAGCCTCGGGTCTCGCACAGATACGCAGTATTTT. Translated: CASSLGSRTDTQYF.

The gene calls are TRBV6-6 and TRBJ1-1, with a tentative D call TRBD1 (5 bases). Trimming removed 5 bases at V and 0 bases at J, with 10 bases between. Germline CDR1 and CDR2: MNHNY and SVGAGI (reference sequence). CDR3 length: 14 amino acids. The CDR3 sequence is CASSPAGMNTEAFF. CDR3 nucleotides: TGTGCCAGCAGTCCCGCAGGGATGAACACTGAAGCTTTCTTT.

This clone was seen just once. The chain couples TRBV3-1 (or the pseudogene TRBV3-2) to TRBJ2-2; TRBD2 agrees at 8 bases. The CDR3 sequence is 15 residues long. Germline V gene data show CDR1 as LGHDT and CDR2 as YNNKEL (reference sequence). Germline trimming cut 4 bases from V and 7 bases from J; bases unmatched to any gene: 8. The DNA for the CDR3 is TGTGCCAGCAGCCGAATGTCGGGGGGGCTCGGGGAGCTGTTTTTT. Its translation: CASSRMSGGLGELFF.

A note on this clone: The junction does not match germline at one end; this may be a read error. CDR3 in amino acids: CASSLASGRLVF. The CDR3 nucleotides read TGTGCCAGCAGTTTGGCTAGCGGGAGATTGGTCTTC. This rearrangement joins TRBV12-3 or TRBV12-4 to TRBJ2-1, with 10 bases lining up with TRBD2. The CDR3 contains 12 residues.

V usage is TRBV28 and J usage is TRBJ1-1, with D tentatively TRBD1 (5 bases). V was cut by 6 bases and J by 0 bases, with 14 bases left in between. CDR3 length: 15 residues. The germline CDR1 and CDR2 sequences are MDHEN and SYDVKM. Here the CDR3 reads CASRRTGLMNTEAFF. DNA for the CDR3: TGTGCCAGCAGACGGACGGGACTAATGAACACTGAAGCTTTCTTT. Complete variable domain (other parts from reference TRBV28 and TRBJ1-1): DVKVTQSSRYLVKRTGEKVFLECVQDMDHENMFWYRQDPGLGLRLIYFSYDVKMKEKGDIPEGYSVSREKKERFSLILESASTNQTSMYLCASRRTGLMNTEAFFGQGTRLTVV.

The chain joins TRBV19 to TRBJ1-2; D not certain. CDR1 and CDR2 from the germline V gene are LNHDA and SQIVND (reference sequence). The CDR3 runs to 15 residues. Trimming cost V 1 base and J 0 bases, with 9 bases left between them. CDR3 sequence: CASSIGRGTNYGYTF. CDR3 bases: TGTGCCAGTAGTATAGGCCGCGGAACTAACTATGGCTACACCTTC.

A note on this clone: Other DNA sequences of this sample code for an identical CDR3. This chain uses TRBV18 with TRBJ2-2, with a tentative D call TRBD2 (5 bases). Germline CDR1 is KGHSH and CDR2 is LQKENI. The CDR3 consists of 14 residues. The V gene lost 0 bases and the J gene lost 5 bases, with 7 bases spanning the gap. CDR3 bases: TGTGCCAGCTCACCACCCGAGGGAACCGGGGAGCTGTTTTTT. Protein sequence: CASSPPEGTGELFF.

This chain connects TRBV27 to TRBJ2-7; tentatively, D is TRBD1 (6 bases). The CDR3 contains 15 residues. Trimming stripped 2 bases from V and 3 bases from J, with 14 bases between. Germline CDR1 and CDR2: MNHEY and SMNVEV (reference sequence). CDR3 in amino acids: CASSLRSGVGYEQYF. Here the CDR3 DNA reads TGTGCCAGCAGTTTAAGGTCAGGGGTAGGCTACGAGCAGTACTTC.

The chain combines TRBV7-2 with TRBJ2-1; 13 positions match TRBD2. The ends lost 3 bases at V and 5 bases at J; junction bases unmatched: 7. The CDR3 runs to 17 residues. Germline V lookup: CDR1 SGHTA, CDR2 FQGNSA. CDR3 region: CASSFEKLAGGNNEQFF. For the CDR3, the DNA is TGTGCCAGCAGCTTCGAGAAACTAGCGGGGGGGAACAATGAGCAGTTCTTC. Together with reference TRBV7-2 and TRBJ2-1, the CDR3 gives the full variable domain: GAGVSQSPSNKVTEKGKDVELRCDPISGHTALYWYRQSLGQGLEFLIYFQGNSAPDKSGLPSDRFSAERTGGSVSTLTIQRTQQEDSAVYLCASSFEKLAGGNNEQFFGPGTRLTVL.

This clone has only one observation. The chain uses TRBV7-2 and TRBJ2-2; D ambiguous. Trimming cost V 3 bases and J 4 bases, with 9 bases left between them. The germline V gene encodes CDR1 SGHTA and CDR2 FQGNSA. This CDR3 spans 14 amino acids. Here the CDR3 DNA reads TGTGCCAGCAGCTTGGCAGGCTCCACCGGGGAGCTGTTTTTT. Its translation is CASSLAGSTGELFF.

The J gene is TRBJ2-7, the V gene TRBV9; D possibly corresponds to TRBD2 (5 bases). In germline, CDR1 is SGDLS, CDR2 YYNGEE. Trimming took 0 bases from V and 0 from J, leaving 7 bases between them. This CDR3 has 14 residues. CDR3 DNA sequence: TGTGCCAGCAGCGTAGAAGGGAGCTCCTACGAGCAGTACTTC. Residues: CASSVEGSSYEQYF. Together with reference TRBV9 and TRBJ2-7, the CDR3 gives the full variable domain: DSGVTQTPKHLITATGQRVTLRCSPRSGDLSVYWYQQSLDQGLQFLIQYYNGEERAKGNILERFSAQQFPDLHSELNLSSLELGDSALYFCASSVEGSSYEQYFGPGTRLTVT.

CDR3 loop: CSVGGSGAGELFF. In DNA, the CDR3 is TGCAGCGTTGGAGGGAGCGGGGCCGGGGAGCTGTTTTTT. The chain links TRBV29-1 to TRBJ2-2; TRBD2 matches 7 bases. Unmatched junction bases numbered 5, after V lost 4 bases and J lost 6 bases. Germline values: CDR1 SQVTM, CDR2 ANQGSEA. This CDR3 spans 13 amino acids.

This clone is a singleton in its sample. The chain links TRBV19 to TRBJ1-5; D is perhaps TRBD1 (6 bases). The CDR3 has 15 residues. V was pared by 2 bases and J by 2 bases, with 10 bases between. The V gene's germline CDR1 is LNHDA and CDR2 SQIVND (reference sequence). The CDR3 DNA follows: TGTGCCAGTAGTATATACAGGGTAGGCAATCAGCCCCAGCATTTT. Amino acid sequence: CASSIYRVGNQPQHF.

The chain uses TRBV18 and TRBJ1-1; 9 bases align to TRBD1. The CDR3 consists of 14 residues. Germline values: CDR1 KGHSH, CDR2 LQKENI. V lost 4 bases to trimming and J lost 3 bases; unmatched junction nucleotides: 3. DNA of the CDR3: TGTGCCAGCTCACAACAGGGGGCGGACACTGAAGCTTTCTTT. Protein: CASSQQGADTEAFF.

CDR3 DNA: TGTGCCACCAGCAGCCGACTAGCGGGATCTATATCCTACGAGCAGTACTTC. Amino acid sequence: CATSSRLAGSISYEQYF. This sequence joins TRBV15 and TRBJ2-7; 11 bases map to TRBD2. This CDR3 contains 17 residues. The V segment lost 3 bases and the J segment 1 base; nucleotides outside the gene matches: 8. Per germline, CDR1 LNHNV and CDR2 YYDKDF (reference sequence).